These T cell receptor beta chains were read from a single sample in a study of blood T cell repertoires in COVID-19. Clones were sequenced by immunoSEQ multiplex PCR, and TCRdb holds only the in-frame ones, with some missing. The data hold 380,000 or so clones, with roughly four fifths observed a single time. Sequenced input: peripheral blood. These receptors were obtained from a human donor with acute or convalescent COVID-19. The donor label of this sample is uncertain. Both conserved end residues are part of each CDR3. Each record gives: V gene, J gene, CDR3 length, CDR3 protein.

>TRBV2|TRBJ1-1|17
CASSPPPGASMNTEAFF
>TRBV7-6|TRBJ2-2|16
CASSFGEPPNTGELFF
>TRBV2|TRBJ2-3|16
CASRRDRGLKGDTQYF
>TRBV2|TRBJ1-5|13
CASRGDWNQPQHF
>TRBV28|TRBJ2-7|17
CASSPLTSGGSSYEQYF
>TRBV19|TRBJ1-5|15
CASRRTGGGHQPQHF
>TRBV10-3|TRBJ2-1|14
CAIKGTSANNEQFF
>TRBV3-1/TRBV3-2|TRBJ2-7|13
CASSQSWAYEQYF
>TRBV5-1|TRBJ1-6|13
CASSRDRNSPLHF
>TRBV28|TRBJ2-4|14
CASSFWRGLGIQYF
>TRBV21-1|TRBJ1-4|15
CASSKRWDYNEKLFF
>TRBV14|TRBJ2-2|13
CASSRGQGVELFF
>TRBV7-9|TRBJ2-3|15
CASSRTGSTTDTQYF
>TRBV28|TRBJ1-2|13
CASRATVNYGYTF
>TRBV2|TRBJ1-6|17
CASSNPGQPVVNSPLHF
>TRBV5-1|TRBJ1-3|17
CASSSQGQGLSGNTIYF
>TRBV30|TRBJ1-3|14
CAWSGTGPGNTIYF
>TRBV4-1|TRBJ1-4|20
CASSQDYLGQGIITNEKLFF
>TRBV25-1|TRBJ2-7|12
CASHDSIYEQYF
>TRBV7-2|TRBJ2-2|15
CASSPGLVPTGELFF
>TRBV3-1/TRBV3-2|TRBJ1-2|12
CASSLSSNYYTF
>TRBV27|TRBJ1-1|13
CASSLNRQGGAFF
>TRBV2|TRBJ1-5|18
CASSGDSWNGYSNQPQHF
>TRBV3-1/TRBV3-2|TRBJ2-3|16
CASSQERRFRTDTQYF
>TRBV5-4|TRBJ1-2|15
CASSFRDSPNYGYTF
>TRBV30|TRBJ2-3|13
CAWSGGQLDTQYF
>TRBV27|TRBJ2-2|15
CASRHGTVNTGELFF
>TRBV2|TRBJ2-7|15
CASSEWAVSTYEQYF
>TRBV5-1|TRBJ1-3|18
CASSLEGQGSTSGNTIYF
>TRBV5-1|TRBJ2-1|16
CASSSPFEVAYNEQFF
>TRBV28|TRBJ1-2|16
CASSLVILQGNYGYTF